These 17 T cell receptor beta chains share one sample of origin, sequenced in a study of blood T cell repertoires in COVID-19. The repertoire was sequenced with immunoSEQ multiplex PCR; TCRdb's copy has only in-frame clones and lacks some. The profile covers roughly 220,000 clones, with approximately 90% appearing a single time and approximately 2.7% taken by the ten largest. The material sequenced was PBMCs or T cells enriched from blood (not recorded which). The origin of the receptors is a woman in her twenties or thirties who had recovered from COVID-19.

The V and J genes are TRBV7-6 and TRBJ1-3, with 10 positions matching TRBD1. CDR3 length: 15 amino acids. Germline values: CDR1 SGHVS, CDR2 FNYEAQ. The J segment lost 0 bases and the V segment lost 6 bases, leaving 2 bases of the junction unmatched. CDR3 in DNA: TGTGCCAGCAGTAGGGACAGGGGCTCTGGAAACACCATATATTTT. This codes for CASSRDRGSGNTIYF.

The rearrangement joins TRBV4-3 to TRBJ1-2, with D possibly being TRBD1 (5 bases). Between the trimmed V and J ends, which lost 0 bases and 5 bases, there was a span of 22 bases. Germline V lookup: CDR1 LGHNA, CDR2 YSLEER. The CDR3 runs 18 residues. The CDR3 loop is CASSQDRGRAAFRYGYTF. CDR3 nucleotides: TGCGCCAGCAGCCAAGATAGGGGCAGGGCAGCCTTTCGTTATGGCTACACCTTC.

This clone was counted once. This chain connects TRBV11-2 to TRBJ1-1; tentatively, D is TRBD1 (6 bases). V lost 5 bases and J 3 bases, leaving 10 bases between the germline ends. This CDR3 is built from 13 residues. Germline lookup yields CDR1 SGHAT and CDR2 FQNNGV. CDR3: CASSPGEYTEAFF. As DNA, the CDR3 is TGTGCCAGCAGCCCAGGGGAGTACACTGAAGCTTTCTTT.

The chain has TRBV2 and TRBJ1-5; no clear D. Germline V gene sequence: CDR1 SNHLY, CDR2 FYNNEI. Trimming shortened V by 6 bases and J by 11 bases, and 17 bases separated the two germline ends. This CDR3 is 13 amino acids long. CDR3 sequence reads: CASSETFKAAQHF. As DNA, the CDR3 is TGTGCCAGCAGCGAGACCTTTAAAGCGGCCCAGCATTTT.

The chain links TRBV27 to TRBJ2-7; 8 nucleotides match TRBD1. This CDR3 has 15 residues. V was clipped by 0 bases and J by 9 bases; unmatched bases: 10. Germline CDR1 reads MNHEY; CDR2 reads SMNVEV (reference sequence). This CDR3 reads CASSLSSDRGLGQYF. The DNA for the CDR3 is TGTGCCAGCAGTTTATCGAGCGACAGGGGCCTCGGGCAGTACTTC.

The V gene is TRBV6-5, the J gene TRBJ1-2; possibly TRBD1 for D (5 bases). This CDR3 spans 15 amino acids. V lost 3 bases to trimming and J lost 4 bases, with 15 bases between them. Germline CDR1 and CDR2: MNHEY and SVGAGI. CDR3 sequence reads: CASSYTGGWSYGYTF. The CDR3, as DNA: TGTGCCAGCAGTTATACAGGTGGATGGAGCTATGGCTACACCTTC.

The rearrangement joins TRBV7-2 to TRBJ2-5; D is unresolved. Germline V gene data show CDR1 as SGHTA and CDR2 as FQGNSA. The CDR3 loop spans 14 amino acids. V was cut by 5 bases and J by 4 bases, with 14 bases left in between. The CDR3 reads CASSPRRSRETQYF. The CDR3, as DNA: TGTGCCAGCAGCCCTAGGCGTAGTAGAGAGACCCAGTACTTC.

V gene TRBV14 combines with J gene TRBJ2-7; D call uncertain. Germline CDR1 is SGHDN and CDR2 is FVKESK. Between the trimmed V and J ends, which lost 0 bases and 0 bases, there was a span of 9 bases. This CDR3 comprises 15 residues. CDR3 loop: CASSQDVGSSYEQYF. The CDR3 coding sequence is TGTGCCAGCAGCCAAGATGTTGGTAGCTCCTACGAGCAGTACTTC.

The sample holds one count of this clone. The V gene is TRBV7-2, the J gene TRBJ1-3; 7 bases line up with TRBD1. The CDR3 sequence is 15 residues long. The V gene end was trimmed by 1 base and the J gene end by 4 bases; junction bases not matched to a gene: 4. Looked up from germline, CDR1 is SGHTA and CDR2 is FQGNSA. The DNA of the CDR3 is TGTGCCAGCAGCTTAGGGGCGACAGGGGGAAACACCATATATTTT. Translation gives CASSLGATGGNTIYF.

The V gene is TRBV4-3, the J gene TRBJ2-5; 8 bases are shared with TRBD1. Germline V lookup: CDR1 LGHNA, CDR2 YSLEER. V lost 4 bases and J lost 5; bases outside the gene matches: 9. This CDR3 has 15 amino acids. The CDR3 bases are TGCGCCAGCAGCCCTCGGGACAGGTTAGGGGAGACCCAGTACTTC. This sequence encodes CASSPRDRLGETQYF.

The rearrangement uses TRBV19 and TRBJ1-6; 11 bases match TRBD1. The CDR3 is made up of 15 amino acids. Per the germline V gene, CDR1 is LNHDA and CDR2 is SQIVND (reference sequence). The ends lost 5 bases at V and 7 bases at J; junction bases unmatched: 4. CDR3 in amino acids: CASSGTGGRNSPLHF. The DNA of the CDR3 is TGTGCCAGTAGTGGGACAGGGGGACGAAATTCACCCCTCCACTTT.

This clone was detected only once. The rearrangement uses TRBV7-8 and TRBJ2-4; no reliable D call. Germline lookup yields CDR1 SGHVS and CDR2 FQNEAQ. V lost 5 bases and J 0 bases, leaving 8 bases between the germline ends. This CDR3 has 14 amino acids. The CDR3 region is CASSASIAKNIQYF. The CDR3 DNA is TGTGCCAGCAGCGCTTCTATAGCCAAAAACATTCAGTACTTC.

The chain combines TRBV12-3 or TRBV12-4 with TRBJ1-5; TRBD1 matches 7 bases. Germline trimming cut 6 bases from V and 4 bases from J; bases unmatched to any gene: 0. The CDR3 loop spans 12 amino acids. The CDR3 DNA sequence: TGTGCCAGCAGGGACAGGAATCAGCCCCAGCATTTT. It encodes CASRDRNQPQHF.

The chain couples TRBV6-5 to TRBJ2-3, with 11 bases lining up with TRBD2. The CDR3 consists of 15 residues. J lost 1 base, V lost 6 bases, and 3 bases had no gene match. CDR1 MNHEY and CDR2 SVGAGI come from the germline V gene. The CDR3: CASSPLAGGTDTQYF. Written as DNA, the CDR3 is TGTGCCAGCAGCCCACTAGCGGGGGGCACAGATACGCAGTATTTT.

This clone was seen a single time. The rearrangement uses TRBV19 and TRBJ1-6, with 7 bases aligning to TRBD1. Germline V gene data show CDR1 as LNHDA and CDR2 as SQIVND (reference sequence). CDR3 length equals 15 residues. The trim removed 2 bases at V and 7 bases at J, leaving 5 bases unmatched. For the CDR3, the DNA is TGTGCCAGTAGTATAAGGGGGACAGAAAATTCACCCCTCCACTTT. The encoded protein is CASSIRGTENSPLHF.

CDR3 DNA sequence: TGTGCCAGCAGCATCCTACAGGGGGGAGGCACAGATACGCAGTATTTT. Its translation is CASSILQGGGTDTQYF. The rearrangement joins TRBV9 to TRBJ2-3; 8 positions match TRBD1. The CDR3 length is 16 residues. Germline V gene sequence: CDR1 SGDLS, CDR2 YYNGEE. The ends lost 4 bases at V and 1 base at J; junction bases unmatched: 8.

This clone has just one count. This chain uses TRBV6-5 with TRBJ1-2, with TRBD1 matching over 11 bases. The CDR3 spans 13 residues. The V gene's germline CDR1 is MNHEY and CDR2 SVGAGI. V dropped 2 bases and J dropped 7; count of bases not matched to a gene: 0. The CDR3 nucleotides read TGTGCCAGCAGTTACGGGACAGGGGGTGGCTACACCTTC. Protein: CASSYGTGGGYTF.